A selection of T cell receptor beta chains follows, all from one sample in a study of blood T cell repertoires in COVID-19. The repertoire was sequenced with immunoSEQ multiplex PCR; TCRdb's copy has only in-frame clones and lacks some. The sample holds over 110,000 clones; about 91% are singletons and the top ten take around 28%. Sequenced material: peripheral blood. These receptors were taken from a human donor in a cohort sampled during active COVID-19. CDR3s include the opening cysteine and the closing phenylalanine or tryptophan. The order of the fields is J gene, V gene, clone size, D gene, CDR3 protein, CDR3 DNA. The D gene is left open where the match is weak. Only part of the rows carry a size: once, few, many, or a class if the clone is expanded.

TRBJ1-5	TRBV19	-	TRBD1	CASRDSGGGQPQHF	TGTGCCAGTAGAGACTCAGGGGGTGGCCAGCCCCAGCATTTT
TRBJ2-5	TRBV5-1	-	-	CASNPTGDQETQYF	TGCGCCAGCAACCCGACAGGTGACCAAGAGACCCAGTACTTC
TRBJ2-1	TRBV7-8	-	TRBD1	CASSRGGYRGLYNEQFF	TGTGCCAGCAGCCGTGGGGGATACAGGGGGCTCTACAATGAGCAGTTCTTC
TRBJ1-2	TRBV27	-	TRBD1	CASSLDRSNYGYTF	TGTGCCAGCAGTTTGGACAGGTCTAACTATGGCTACACCTTC
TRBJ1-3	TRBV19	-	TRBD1	CASRTTGVGNTIYF	TGTGCCAGCCGAACGACAGGGGTTGGAAACACCATATATTTT
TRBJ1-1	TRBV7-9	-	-	CASSLGGALSTEAFF	TGTGCCAGCAGCTTAGGGGGAGCCCTCAGCACTGAAGCTTTCTTT
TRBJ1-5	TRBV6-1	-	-	CASSDRAGAQNQPQHF	TGTGCCAGCAGTGATCGCGCAGGGGCGCAAAATCAGCCCCAGCATTTT
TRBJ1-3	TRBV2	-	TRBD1	CASRGGADRGAGNTIYF	TGTGCCAGCAGAGGAGGGGCGGACAGGGGTGCTGGAAACACCATATATTTT
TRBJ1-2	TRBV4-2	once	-	CASSQSNGGIYGYTF	TGTGCCAGCAGCCAATCAAATGGGGGGATCTATGGCTACACCTTC
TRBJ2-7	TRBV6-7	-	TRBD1	CASNPFWGDRVAYEQYF	TGTGCCAGCAATCCGTTCTGGGGGGACAGGGTCGCCTACGAGCAGTACTTC
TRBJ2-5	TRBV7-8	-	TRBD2	CASRPSGGETQYF	TGTGCCAGCAGGCCTAGCGGGGGGGAGACCCAGTACTTC
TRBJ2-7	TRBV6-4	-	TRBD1	CASSDPRDREFEQYF	TGTGCCAGCAGTGACCCCCGGGACAGGGAGTTCGAGCAGTACTTC
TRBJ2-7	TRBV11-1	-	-	CASRGGQLYEQYF	TGTGCCAGCAGGGGGGGACAGCTCTACGAGCAGTACTTC
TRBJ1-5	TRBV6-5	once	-	CASSYSQGNQPQHF	TGTGCCAGCAGTTACTCCCAGGGCAATCAGCCCCAGCATTTT